This entry describes one T cell receptor beta chain. The antigen it binds to is not known. No base quality values were provided; no much bigger clone lies one nucleotide off. These data originate in a study of blood T cell repertoires in COVID-19 (dated by TCRdb to 2020 to 2021). Looking at the study overall: Collaborator samples came from the United States, Italy and Spain and covered acute and convalescent phases of COVID-19. The dataset comprised deeply sampled blood TCRbeta repertoires from subjects exposed to, actively infected with, or recovered from COVID-19. Samples came from the ongoing ImmuneRACE study (first 160 participants) plus 1,254 subjects from 6 global collaborators. The repertoires were released in a freely available public database meant as a resource for research on the immune response to SARS-CoV-2. Where HLA class I and class II types were available, the types were taken from metadata supplied by the sample provider, not from assay-based typing. The prospective study material was composed of cDNA or gDNA derived from T cells, B-cell-depleted T cells, or PBMCs. The sample metadata nearly always contained a de-identified subject ID, COVID-19 status, age in years and sex. Findings and caveats that apply to the study as a whole: Clinical and demographic metadata were provided uncurated, with the amount varying by source and participant.

TCRbeta CDR3 regions were amplified from genomic DNA by means of the immunoSEQ Assay, a bias-controlled multiplex PCR. Per the authors' processing: Within the assay, amplification of reference gene primers was used to estimate how many nucleated cells each sample contained. Sequence reads were collapsed and filtered to measure the absolute abundance of every unique TCRbeta CDR3 rearrangement. For each sample, productive Simpson clonality was calculated as the square root of Simpson's diversity index across productive rearrangements. Here the immuneACCESS table is served through TCRdb, limited to in-frame sequences with V and J called. Missing clones are a known gap in these copies; in checked studies unresolved V genes cover under half, and the rest lacks a known reason. The DNA gave D and trimming, while V, J and clone size come from that table. Across this sample there are roughly 200,000 clones, with around 83% seen only once. The ten biggest clones cover about 1.5% of the sample.

The collaborating institutions used their own protocols to collect whole blood in K2EDTA tubes. For TCRbeta analysis, collaborator samples were shipped as frozen whole blood, as isolated PBMCs, or as DNA extracted from either sample type. For CDR1 and CDR2, the germline V gene lists MDHEN and SYDVKM. CDR3 length: 16 amino acids, cysteine to phenylalanine. CDR3 DNA is the only sequence kept; it has 48 bases, read in frame from the first base. The trim is 0 bases for V and 5 bases for J, with a gap of 14 bases between the germline ends. This receptor chain uses TRBV28 and TRBJ2-1; the D gene assignment is ambiguous. The specimen sequenced was peripheral blood. The receptor comes from a human donor in a cohort sampled during active COVID-19. The DNA sequence reads TGTGCCAGCAGTTTATGGCTCCTGACAACAAACAATGAGCAGTTCTTC. This gives the protein CASSLWLLTTNNEQFF. Where the CDR3 stops, the reference TRBV28 and TRBJ2-1 genes take over; the full variable domain is DVKVTQSSRYLVKRTGEKVFLECVQDMDHENMFWYRQDPGLGLRLIYFSYDVKMKEKGDIPEGYSVSREKKERFSLILESASTNQTSMYLCASSLWLLTTNNEQFFGPGTRLTVL.